The 3 T cell receptor beta chains listed next were all sequenced from one sample in a study of cytomegalovirus exposure and HLA in healthy donors. Sequencing used immunoSEQ multiplex PCR; TCRdb keeps in-frame clones, though not all of them. The sample lists roughly 150,000 clones, around 90% occurring once. The sequenced sample consisted of PBMCs. The receptors originated from a man between 18 and 35 years old in good health and CMV-seropositive.

This clone was counted a few times. The chain employs TRBV14 and TRBJ2-1; D is unresolved. Looked up from germline, CDR1 is SGHDN and CDR2 is FVKESK. The CDR3 runs to 13 residues. The V and J ends lost 1 base and 5 bases respectively, with 6 bases between them. The CDR3 coding sequence is TGTGCCAGCAGCCAAGCCGCGAACAATGAGCAGTTCTTC. Its protein product is CASSQAANNEQFF. Full variable domain (rest looked up from reference TRBV14 and TRBJ2-1): EAGVTQFPSHSVIEKGQTVTLRCDPISGHDNLYWYRRVMGKEIKFLLHFVKESKQDESGMPNNRFLAERTGGTYSTLKVQPAELEDSGVYFCASSQAANNEQFFGPGTRLTVL.

J is TRBJ2-7 and V is TRBV10-1, with TRBD1 matching 8 bases. J lost 2 bases, V lost 6 bases, and 9 bases had no gene match. The CDR3 is 15 amino acids. The germline V gene has CDR1 WNHNN and CDR2 SYGVQD (reference sequence). The CDR3 DNA reads as TGCGCCAGCAGCCAAGAGGGGACAGGTACCTACGAGCAGTACTTC. It specifies CASSQEGTGTYEQYF.

This chain uses TRBV10-2 with TRBJ1-3; D is uncertain. Trimming removed 4 bases from V and 5 bases from J, with 6 bases in between. This CDR3 is built from 12 residues. In germline, CDR1 is WSHSY, CDR2 SAAADI. CDR3 residues: CASSGPRNTIYF. The CDR3 bases are TGCGCCAGCAGTGGGCCGAGAAACACCATATATTTT.